These T cell receptor beta chains were read from a single sample in a study of early stage breast cancer tumors. Clones were sequenced by immunoSEQ multiplex PCR, and TCRdb holds only the in-frame ones, with some missing. This table holds some 48,000 clones, 83% found once. The sequenced sample consisted of blood. All receptors come from a person aged 45-60 years with breast cancer. CDR3s include the opening cysteine and the closing phenylalanine or tryptophan. The order of the fields is J gene, V gene, CDR3 protein.

TRBJ2-1 TRBV15 CATSRDPDRVRGNEQFF
TRBJ2-1 TRBV4-2 CASSQETRAGATGFF
TRBJ1-1 TRBV21-1 CASRGGAWNTEAFF
TRBJ2-3 TRBV18 CASSLQGADTQYF
TRBJ2-7 TRBV5-4 CASSLGGTSNHEQYF
TRBJ2-1 TRBV13 CASSSSSGSAHEQFF
TRBJ2-7 TRBV6-6 CASSYGLGDSYEQYF
TRBJ2-7 TRBV7-6 CASSLLAGTFSYEQYF
TRBJ2-1 TRBV7-2 CASSSTGSPYNEQFF
TRBJ2-3 TRBV6-4 CASRLAPTDTQYF
TRBJ2-2 TRBV5-6 CASSPPSGTGELFF
TRBJ2-3 TRBV7-3 CASSLGRNTDTQYF
TRBJ2-3 TRBV4-3 CASSHELGVGTDTQYF